Listed here are 15 T cell receptor beta chains from one sample, sequenced in a study of T cells expressing NK-cell markers. TCRdb re-analyzed the 5' RACE reads; it lists each CDR3 protein once, without DNA. Its table records tens of thousands of distinct CDR3 sequences. Specimen: blood T cells: a sorted CD56 or NKG2C T cell subset, CD4+ or CD8+ T cells, or bulk PBMC T cells (not recorded which). The receptors shown here come from a woman aged 18 to 75 in good health.

V gene TRBV3-1 combines with J gene TRBJ2-3; TCRdb's D call, TRBD2, is unchecked because there is no DNA. Germline V gene sequence: CDR1 LGHDT, CDR2 YNNKEL (reference sequence). The CDR3 covers 15 residues. The CDR3 here is CASSQQTSTTDTQYF.

The J gene is TRBJ2-7, the V gene TRBV2; TCRdb's D call, TRBD2, is unchecked because there is no DNA. The V gene's germline CDR1 is SNHLY and CDR2 FYNNEI. CDR3 length: 18 residues. CDR3 region: CASSVDPGLAGSSYEQYF.

V gene TRBV29-1 combines with J gene TRBJ2-3; TCRdb designates TRBD1, a call that cannot be tested without DNA. This CDR3 comprises 14 residues. Germline V gene lookup returns CDR1 SQVTM and CDR2 ANQGSEA. This CDR3 reads CSVEGQGDTDTQYF.

The V and J genes are TRBV5-6 and TRBJ2-5; TCRdb's assignment of TRBD1 cannot be checked, as there is no DNA. Germline CDR1 is SGHDT and CDR2 is YYEEEE. The CDR3 consists of 14 residues. CDR3 amino acids: CASSLDSGRETQYF.

The chain recombines TRBV29-1 with TRBJ2-7; TCRdb names TRBD1, which stays unverified in the absence of DNA. The CDR3 is made up of 14 amino acids. Germline lookup yields CDR1 SQVTM and CDR2 ANQGSEA. This CDR3 reads CSVGRDRGKYEQYF.

The chain links TRBV4-1 to TRBJ1-5; TCRdb's assignment of TRBD1 cannot be checked, as there is no DNA. CDR1 and CDR2 (germline): MGHRA, YSYEKL. The CDR3 has 15 residues. CDR3 sequence: CASSQDRGRGQPQHF.

This chain joins TRBV19 and TRBJ2-1; the D call of TRBD2 rests on TCRdb alone, since no DNA is present to check it. The CDR3 spans 15 residues. CDR1 and CDR2 from the germline V gene are LNHDA and SQIVND (reference sequence). The CDR3 spells CASSPGGGLINEQFF.

This clonotype is called medium-sized based on its frequency. The chain employs TRBV24-1 and TRBJ2-1. The CDR3 is 16 residues long. CDR1 and CDR2 (germline): KGHDR, SFDVKD. The CDR3: CATSDLPANPYNEQFF.

Here the CDR3 reads CASSPWGQKLAKNIQYF. The J gene is TRBJ2-4, the V gene TRBV28; without DNA, the TCRdb call of TRBD1 cannot be checked. CDR3 length: 17 residues. Germline loops: CDR1 MDHEN, CDR2 SYDVKM.

The genes are TRBV27 and TRBJ2-1. Germline values: CDR1 MNHEY, CDR2 SMNVEV (reference sequence). The CDR3 contains 13 residues. This chain's CDR3 is CASSLSAVNEQFF.

The chain couples TRBV28 to TRBJ2-2. This CDR3 region has 13 residues. Germline V CDR1 and CDR2: MDHEN, SYDVKM. CDR3 sequence: CASSSFSTGELFF.

This sequence joins TRBV12-3 or TRBV12-4 and TRBJ2-4; TCRdb gives TRBD2 as the D gene, but with no DNA this cannot be confirmed. The CDR3 extends over 15 amino acids. The CDR3 spells CASRGPSGKKNIQYF.

V gene TRBV9 combines with J gene TRBJ1-1; TCRdb selects TRBD1, and the lack of DNA leaves this call unchecked. CDR1 and CDR2 (germline): SGDLS, YYNGEE. CDR3 length equals 13 residues. CDR3 residues: CASSVGGAAEAFF.

The chain combines TRBV7-9 with TRBJ2-1; TCRdb's D call of TRBD1 is untestable without DNA. CDR1 is SEHNR, CDR2 FQNEAQ, per germline (reference sequence). The CDR3 sequence is 14 residues long. This CDR3 reads CASSPAHRVIEQFF.

V is TRBV4-2 and J is TRBJ2-5. From germline, CDR1 is LGHNA and CDR2 YNFKEQ. This CDR3 has 15 residues. The CDR3 sequence is CASSQALSARETQYF.